This T cell receptor beta chain was identified in a study of cytomegalovirus exposure and HLA in healthy donors. Trimming stripped 4 bases from V and 2 bases from J, with 16 bases between. The CDR3 consists of 16 residues. CDR1 is SGHDT, CDR2 YYEEEE, per germline. To note about this clone: Its antigen is undetermined.

PCR amplification relied on 60 Vbeta primers (plus 13 Jbeta primers). Produced via immunoSEQ multiplex PCR; TCRdb's table is partial and in-frame only. The sample comprises around 200,000 clones, approximately 67% of which are singletons, and roughly 2.9% rests with the top ten. General observations from the study: Reportedly, TCR beta sequences accurately predicted HLA-A and HLA-B alleles in most subjects.

The sequence came from a man in his forties in good health and CMV-seronegative. Sequenced sample: PBMCs. The gene calls are TRBV5-6 and TRBJ2-1; no firm D call. DNA of the CDR3: TGTGCCAGCAGCCAGAGCGCCCGGTTAACCTACAATGAGCAGTTCTTC. This encodes CASSQSARLTYNEQFF.